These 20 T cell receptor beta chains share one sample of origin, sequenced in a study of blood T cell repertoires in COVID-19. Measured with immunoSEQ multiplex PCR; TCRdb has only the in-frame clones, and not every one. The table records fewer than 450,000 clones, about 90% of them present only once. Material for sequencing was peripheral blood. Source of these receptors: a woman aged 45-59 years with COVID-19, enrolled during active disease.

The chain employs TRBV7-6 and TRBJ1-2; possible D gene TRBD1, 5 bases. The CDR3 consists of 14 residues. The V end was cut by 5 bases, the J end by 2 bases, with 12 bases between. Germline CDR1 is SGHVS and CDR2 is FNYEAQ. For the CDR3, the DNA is TGTGCCAGCAGCCTACGGGCAGGGAACTATGGCTACACCTTC. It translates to CASSLRAGNYGYTF.

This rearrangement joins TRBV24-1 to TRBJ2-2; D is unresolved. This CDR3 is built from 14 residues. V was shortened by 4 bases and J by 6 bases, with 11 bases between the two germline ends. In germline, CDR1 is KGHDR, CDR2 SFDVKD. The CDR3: CATSDPGAPGELFF. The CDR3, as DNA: TGTGCCACCAGTGACCCCGGTGCTCCCGGGGAGCTGTTTTTT.

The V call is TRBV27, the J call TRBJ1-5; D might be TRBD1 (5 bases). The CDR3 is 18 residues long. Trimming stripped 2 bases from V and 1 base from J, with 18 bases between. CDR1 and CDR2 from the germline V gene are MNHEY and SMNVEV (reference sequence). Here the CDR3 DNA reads TGTGCCAGCAGTTTAAAAGGGGTGAAAGGAGACAGCAATCAGCCCCAGCATTTT. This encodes CASSLKGVKGDSNQPQHF.

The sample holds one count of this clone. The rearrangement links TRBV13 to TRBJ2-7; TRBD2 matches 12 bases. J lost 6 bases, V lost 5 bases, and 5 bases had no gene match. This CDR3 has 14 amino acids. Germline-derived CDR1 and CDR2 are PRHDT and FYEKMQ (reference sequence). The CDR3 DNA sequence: TGTGCCAGCAGCGCTAGCGGGAGGGCCTTCGAGCAGTACTTC. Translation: CASSASGRAFEQYF. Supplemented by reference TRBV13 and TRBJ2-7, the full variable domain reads AAGVIQSPRHLIKEKRETATLKCYPIPRHDTVYWYQQGPGQDPQFLISFYEKMQSDKGSIPDRFSAQQFSDYHSELNMSSLELGDSALYFCASSASGRAFEQYFGPGTRLTVT.

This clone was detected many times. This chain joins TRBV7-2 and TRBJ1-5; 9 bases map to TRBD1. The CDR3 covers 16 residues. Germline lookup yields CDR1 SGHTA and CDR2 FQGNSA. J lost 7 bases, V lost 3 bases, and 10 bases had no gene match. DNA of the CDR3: TGTGCCAGCAGCTTTAACCGGGACAGGGTTTCGCAGCCCCAGCATTTT. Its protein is CASSFNRDRVSQPQHF.

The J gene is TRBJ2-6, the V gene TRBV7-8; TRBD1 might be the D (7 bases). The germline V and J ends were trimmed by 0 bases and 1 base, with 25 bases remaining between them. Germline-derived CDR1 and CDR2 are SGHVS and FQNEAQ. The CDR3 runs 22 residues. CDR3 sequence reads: CASSLAHQAGGKERSGANVLTF. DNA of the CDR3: TGTGCCAGCAGCTTAGCGCACCAGGCAGGGGGGAAAGAGAGATCTGGGGCCAACGTCCTGACTTTC.

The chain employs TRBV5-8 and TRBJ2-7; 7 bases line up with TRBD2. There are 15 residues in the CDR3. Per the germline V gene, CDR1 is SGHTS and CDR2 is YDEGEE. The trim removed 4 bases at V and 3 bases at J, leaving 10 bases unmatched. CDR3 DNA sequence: TGTGCCAGCAGCCCGGGACGGGGGGTGGACTACGAGCAGTACTTC. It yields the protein CASSPGRGVDYEQYF.

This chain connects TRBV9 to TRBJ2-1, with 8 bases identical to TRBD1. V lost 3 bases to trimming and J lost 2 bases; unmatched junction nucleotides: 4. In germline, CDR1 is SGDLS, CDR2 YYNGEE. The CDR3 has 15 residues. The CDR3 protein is CASSAWTGPYNEQFF. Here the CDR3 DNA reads TGTGCCAGCAGCGCCTGGACAGGGCCCTACAATGAGCAGTTCTTC.

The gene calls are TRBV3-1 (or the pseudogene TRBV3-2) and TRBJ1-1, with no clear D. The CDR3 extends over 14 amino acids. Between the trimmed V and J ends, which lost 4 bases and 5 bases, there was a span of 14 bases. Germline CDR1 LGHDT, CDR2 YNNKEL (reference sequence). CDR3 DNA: TGTGCCAGCAGCCCCCTCCGGCGGGAGACTGAAGCTTTCTTT. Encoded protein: CASSPLRRETEAFF.

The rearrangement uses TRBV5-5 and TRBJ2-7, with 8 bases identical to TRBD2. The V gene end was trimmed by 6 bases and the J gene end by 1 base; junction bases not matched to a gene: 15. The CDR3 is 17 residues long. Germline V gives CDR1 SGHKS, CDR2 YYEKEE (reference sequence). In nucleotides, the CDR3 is TGTGCCAGCACCTGGTTATCGAGCGGGGGACTATCCTACGAGCAGTACTTC. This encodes CASTWLSSGGLSYEQYF.

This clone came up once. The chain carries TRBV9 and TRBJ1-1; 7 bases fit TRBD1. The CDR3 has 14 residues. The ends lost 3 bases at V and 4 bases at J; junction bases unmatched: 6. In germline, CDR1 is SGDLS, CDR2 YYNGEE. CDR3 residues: CASSGYTGVTEAFF. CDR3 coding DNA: TGTGCCAGCAGCGGGTACACAGGGGTCACTGAAGCTTTCTTT.

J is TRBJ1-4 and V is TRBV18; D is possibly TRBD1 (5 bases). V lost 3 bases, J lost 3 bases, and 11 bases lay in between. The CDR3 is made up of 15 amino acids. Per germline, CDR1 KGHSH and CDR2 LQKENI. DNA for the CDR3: TGTGCCAGCTCACCCCGCAGGGAAGCTAATGAAAAACTGTTTTTT. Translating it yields CASSPRREANEKLFF.

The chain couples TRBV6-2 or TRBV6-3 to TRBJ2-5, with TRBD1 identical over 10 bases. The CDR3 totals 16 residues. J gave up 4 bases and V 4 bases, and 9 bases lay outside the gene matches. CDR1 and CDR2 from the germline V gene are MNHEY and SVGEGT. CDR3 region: CASSSKTGGVLETQYF. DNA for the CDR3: TGTGCCAGCAGTTCGAAGACAGGGGGCGTGTTAGAGACCCAGTACTTC.

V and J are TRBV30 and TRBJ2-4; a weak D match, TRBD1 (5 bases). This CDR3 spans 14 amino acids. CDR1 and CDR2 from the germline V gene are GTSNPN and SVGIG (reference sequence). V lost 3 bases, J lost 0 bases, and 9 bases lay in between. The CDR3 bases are TGTGCCTGGAGCCGGACACTAGCCAAAAACATTCAGTACTTC. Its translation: CAWSRTLAKNIQYF. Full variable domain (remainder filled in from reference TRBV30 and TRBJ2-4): SQTIHQWPATLVQPVGSPLSLECTVEGTSNPNLYWYRQAAGRGLQLLFYSVGIGQISSEVPQNLSASRPQDRQFILSSKKLLLSDSGFYLCAWSRTLAKNIQYFGAGTRLSVL.

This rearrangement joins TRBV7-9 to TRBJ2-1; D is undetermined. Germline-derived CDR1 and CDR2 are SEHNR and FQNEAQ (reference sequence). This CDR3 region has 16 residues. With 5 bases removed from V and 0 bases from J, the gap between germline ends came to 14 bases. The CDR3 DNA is TGTGCCAGCAGCCCCATTGCGGAAGGCTCCTACAATGAGCAGTTCTTC. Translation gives CASSPIAEGSYNEQFF.

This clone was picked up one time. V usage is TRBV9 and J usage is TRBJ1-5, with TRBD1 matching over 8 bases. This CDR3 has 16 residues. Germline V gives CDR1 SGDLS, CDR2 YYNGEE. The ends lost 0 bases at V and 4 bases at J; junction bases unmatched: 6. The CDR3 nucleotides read TGTGCCAGCAGCGTAGACACAGGGGGGGGGAATCAGCCCCAGCATTTT. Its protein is CASSVDTGGGNQPQHF. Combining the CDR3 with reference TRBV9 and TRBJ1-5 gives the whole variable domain DSGVTQTPKHLITATGQRVTLRCSPRSGDLSVYWYQQSLDQGLQFLIQYYNGEERAKGNILERFSAQQFPDLHSELNLSSLELGDSALYFCASSVDTGGGNQPQHFGDGTRLSIL.

Here the CDR3 reads CASRSAIPSYEQYF. DNA for the CDR3: TGTGCCAGCAGGTCAGCGATACCATCCTACGAGCAGTACTTC. The V gene is TRBV6-5, the J gene TRBJ2-7; D remains ambiguous. Germline assignment: CDR1 MNHEY and CDR2 SVGAGI. This CDR3 region has 14 residues. Trimming took off 6 bases at V and 1 base at J, with 13 bases between the two ends.

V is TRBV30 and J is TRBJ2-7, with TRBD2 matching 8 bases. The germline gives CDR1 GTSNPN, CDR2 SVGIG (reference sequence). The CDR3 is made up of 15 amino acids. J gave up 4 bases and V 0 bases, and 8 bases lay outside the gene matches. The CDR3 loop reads CAWSVGSGSIYEQYF. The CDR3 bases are TGTGCCTGGAGTGTAGGGAGCGGGAGTATATACGAGCAGTACTTC.

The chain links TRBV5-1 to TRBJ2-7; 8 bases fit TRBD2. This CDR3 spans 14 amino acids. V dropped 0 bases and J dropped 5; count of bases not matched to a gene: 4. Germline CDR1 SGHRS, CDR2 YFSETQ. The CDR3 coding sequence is TGCGCCAGCAGCTTGGGTGCAGCGGGAGACGAGCAGTACTTC. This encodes CASSLGAAGDEQYF.

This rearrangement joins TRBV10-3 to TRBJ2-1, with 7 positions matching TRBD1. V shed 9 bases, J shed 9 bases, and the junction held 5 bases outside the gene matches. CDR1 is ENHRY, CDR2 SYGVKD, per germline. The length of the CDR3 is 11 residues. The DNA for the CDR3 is TGTGCCATAGGGACAGCGGCTGAGCAGTTCTTC. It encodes CAIGTAAEQFF.